This T cell receptor beta chain was identified in a study of cytomegalovirus exposure and HLA in healthy donors. Whole-study findings and limits: When a later analysis was performed, an Asian-associated ancestry cluster reportedly had fewer N-insertions than the roughly 670-donor mean. The CMV antigen specificity of a few CMV-associated chains was confirmed through in vitro analysis. The authors reported that TCR beta sequences could predict HLA-A and HLA-B alleles. These predictions were accurate for most subjects in the first cohort.

Healthy individuals who donated bone marrow served as the donors. PCR was performed using 60 Vbeta and 13 Jbeta primers. Assay used: immunoSEQ multiplex PCR; TCRdb lists only in-frame clones, some missing. The sample holds some 190,000 clones, about 82% seen once. With regard to this clone: What it recognizes is unknown.

The germline V gene encodes CDR1 MNHEY and CDR2 SMNVEV (reference sequence). The CDR3 covers 16 residues. The trim removed 5 bases at V and 2 bases at J, leaving 7 bases unmatched. Sequences were obtained from PBMCs. This sequence joins TRBV27 and TRBJ2-1; 9 bases fit TRBD1. The sequence came from a woman between 25 and 40 years old in good health and CMV-seronegative. The CDR3 DNA reads as TGTGCCAGCAGTGTGTTCGGGACAGGGACCTACAATGAGCAGTTCTTC. Amino acids: CASSVFGTGTYNEQFF.